A selection of T cell receptor beta chains follows, all from one sample in a study of cytomegalovirus exposure and HLA in healthy donors. Assay: immunoSEQ multiplex PCR; the TCRdb copy retains only in-frame clones and omits some. The sample shows 160,000 or so clones, about 78% of them seen only once. What was sequenced was PBMCs. Receptors originate from a man aged 40-50 years in good health and CMV-seronegative. Both conserved end residues are part of each CDR3. The D gene is left open where the match is weak. Clone size, where shown, is once, few, many, or a class for clones that have expanded.

clone size,D gene,J gene,V gene,CDR3 DNA,CDR3 protein
.,TRBD2,TRBJ2-1,TRBV6-5,TGTGCCAGCAGTTACTCCACTAGCGGGGGGGGTGTGGAGTTCTTC,CASSYSTSGGGVEFF
.,TRBD1,TRBJ2-7,TRBV11-3,TGTGCCAGCAGCTTATTTGGGACAGGGGCCGAGCAGTACTTC,CASSLFGTGAEQYF
.,TRBD2,TRBJ2-3,TRBV10-3,TGTGCCATCAGTGTGGGGAAGCGGGGGTCCACAGATACGCAGTATTTT,CAISVGKRGSTDTQYF
.,.,TRBJ2-7,TRBV7-2,TGTGCCAGTGCACATAGAACAGGGTCCTACGAGCAGTACTTC,CASAHRTGSYEQYF
few,.,TRBJ2-3,TRBV6-5,TGTGCCAGCAGGGGCAGCTACAGCACAGATACGCAGTATTTT,CASRGSYSTDTQYF
.,.,TRBJ1-4,TRBV30,TGTGCCTGGAGTGTAGGAGGCCCGGGCGAAAAACTGTTTTTT,CAWSVGGPGEKLFF
.,.,TRBJ1-1,TRBV18,TGTGCCAGCTCACCACTCGGGGGTAGAACTGAAGCTTTCTTT,CASSPLGGRTEAFF
.,.,TRBJ1-6,TRBV6-5,TGTGCCAGCAGTTCAACAACAGGGTGGAATTCACCCCTCCACTTT,CASSSTTGWNSPLHF
.,.,TRBJ2-7,TRBV10-3,TGTGCCATCAGTGTGGACAACTACGAGCAGTACTTC,CAISVDNYEQYF
.,TRBD1,TRBJ2-7,TRBV18,TGTGCCAGCTCACCGTCGGGACAGGGGGAGCAGTACTTC,CASSPSGQGEQYF
few,TRBD1,TRBJ1-5,TRBV4-1,TGCGCCAGCAGCCAAGCACAGGGGGCAGAGCAGCCCCAGCATTTT,CASSQAQGAEQPQHF
.,.,TRBJ1-2,TRBV18,TGTGCCAGCTCACCGACAGGCTATGGCTACACCTTC,CASSPTGYGYTF
.,TRBD2,TRBJ2-7,TRBV5-1,TGCGCCAGCAGCTCTGGACTAGCGGGGATTGAGCAGTACTTC,CASSSGLAGIEQYF
.,.,TRBJ1-1,TRBV5-1,TGCGCCAGCAGCTTGAGCGGGCGAGGCACTGAAGCTTTCTTT,CASSLSGRGTEAFF
.,.,TRBJ2-2,TRBV23-1,TGCGCCAGCAGTCGACTAGTTTTATCAACAGGGGAGCTGTTTTTT,CASSRLVLSTGELFF
.,.,TRBJ2-2,TRBV5-6,TGTGCCAGCAGCCCATTCCAGGTTAACACCGGGGAGCTGTTTTTT,CASSPFQVNTGELFF
.,.,TRBJ2-3,TRBV7-9,TGTGCCAGCAGCCCAACCATCTCAGGTCGGAAGGCAGATACGCAGTATTTT,CASSPTISGRKADTQYF
.,.,TRBJ1-2,TRBV20-1,TGCAGTGCTAGAGGAGGGTATGGCTACACCTTC,CSARGGYGYTF
.,.,TRBJ1-1,TRBV12-5,TGTGCTAGTGGTTTGGAAACACAGTCCTCGAACACTGAAGCTTTCTTT,CASGLETQSSNTEAFF
.,.,TRBJ2-3,TRBV19,TGTGCCAGTTCACCTAGCCTGGTAGATACGCAGTATTTT,CASSPSLVDTQYF
.,TRBD1,TRBJ1-6,TRBV27,TGTGCCAGCACCGAGGGACAGGGATTCAATTCACCCCTCCACTTT,CASTEGQGFNSPLHF
.,TRBD1,TRBJ1-6,TRBV27,TGTGCCAGCTCCGAGGCGCGACAGGGCGGATCACCCCTCCACTTT,CASSEARQGGSPLHF
few,TRBD2,TRBJ2-3,TRBV2,TGTGCCAGCATTCAGAGCGGGAGGACAGATACGCAGTATTTT,CASIQSGRTDTQYF
.,.,TRBJ1-4,TRBV4-3,TGCGCCAGCAGCCAAGTCGCGGGGGCCGGAAATGAACTGTTTTTT,CASSQVAGAGNELFF
.,.,TRBJ1-2,TRBV2,TGTGCCAGCAAAGCAGGGCGGCCTGGCTACACCTTC,CASKAGRPGYTF
.,TRBD1,TRBJ2-5,TRBV7-2,TGTGCCAGCAGCTTAGCCGCGACAGGGAAAGAGACCCAGTACTTC,CASSLAATGKETQYF
.,.,TRBJ2-4,TRBV19,TGTGCCAGTAGTTCAAGACAGTTTCAGTACTTC,CASSSRQFQYF
.,.,TRBJ2-3,TRBV6-5,TGTGCCTCATTAGACAAAGATACGCAGTATTTT,CASLDKDTQYF
.,.,TRBJ2-4,TRBV11-1,TGTGCCAGCAGCCTCCGAGGTCGGACAGAGTCATCAGCCAAAAACATTCAGTACTTC,CASSLRGRTESSAKNIQYF
.,.,TRBJ2-1,TRBV30,TGTGCCTGGGATGCTTCCCTGAGCTCCTACAATGAGCAGTTCTTC,CAWDASLSSYNEQFF
.,.,TRBJ1-3,TRBV19,TGTGCCAGTAGTCCAGGGTACACCATATATTTT,CASSPGYTIYF
once,.,TRBJ2-3,TRBV19,TGTGCCAGTAGTTCCTCCCCGACTGGATCGGCTGCGCAGTATTTT,CASSSSPTGSAAQYF
.,TRBD2,TRBJ2-7,TRBV7-2,TGTGCCAGCACTCCGGGGGGAACCTACGAGCAGTACTTC,CASTPGGTYEQYF
once,.,TRBJ1-1,TRBV20-1,TGCAGTGCTAGCAGACAGGCTGAAGCTTTCTTT,CSASRQAEAFF
.,.,TRBJ1-2,TRBV28,TGTGCCAGCAGCCGGGGGGCATTAGGCTACACCTTC,CASSRGALGYTF
few,.,TRBJ1-5,TRBV19,TGTGCCAGTAGTATAGAGGGTTATAGGGACTTGCAGCCCCAGCATTTT,CASSIEGYRDLQPQHF
.,.,TRBJ1-2,TRBV21-1,TGTGCCAGCAGCGACAGGGGGTCCCCCTATGGCTACACCTTC,CASSDRGSPYGYTF
once,TRBD1,TRBJ1-2,TRBV7-2,TGTGCCAGCAGCCCCGGCGAACAGGGGTTCTATGGCTACACCTTC,CASSPGEQGFYGYTF
.,.,TRBJ2-3,TRBV29-1,TGCAGCGCCGGAGCGGGCAGGGAAAATTACACAGATACGCAGTATTTT,CSAGAGRENYTDTQYF
.,TRBD1,TRBJ1-2,TRBV30,TGTGCCTATCTCGGGACAGTTCCGGGCTACACCTTC,CAYLGTVPGYTF
.,TRBD2,TRBJ2-7,TRBV7-3,TGTGCCAGCAGCGCAAGGGCAAGTCAAGCGGGAGGGGCCTACGAGCAGTACTTC,CASSARASQAGGAYEQYF
once,.,TRBJ1-2,TRBV29-1,TGCAGCGTTGCGGAGGGACTAGTTGGCTACACCTTC,CSVAEGLVGYTF
.,.,TRBJ1-1,TRBV18,TGTGCCAGCTCATCTGTACAGGCTGGGAACACTGAAGCTTTCTTT,CASSSVQAGNTEAFF
.,.,TRBJ1-5,TRBV19,TGTGCCAGTAGTCTTCCGTCAGGATCCAGCAATCAGCCCCAGCATTTT,CASSLPSGSSNQPQHF
.,.,TRBJ1-2,TRBV19,TGTGCCAGTAGCCCGAGGGCGGACTATGGCTACACCTTC,CASSPRADYGYTF
few,TRBD2,TRBJ2-1,TRBV9,TGTGCCAGCAGCGTTAGCGGGATATACAACAATGAGCAGTTCTTC,CASSVSGIYNNEQFF
few,.,TRBJ2-7,TRBV4-3,TGCGCCAGCAGCCAAGGACGGGGTTCAACCTACGAGCAGTACTTC,CASSQGRGSTYEQYF
.,TRBD1,TRBJ1-1,TRBV30,TGTGCCCGACAGGGGCGTAACACTGAAGCTTTCTTT,CARQGRNTEAFF
.,TRBD1,TRBJ2-7,TRBV10-3,TGTGCCATCAGTGCCGGGACAGGGGCCTACGAGCAGTACTTC,CAISAGTGAYEQYF
.,.,TRBJ2-4,TRBV11-2,TGTGCCAGTCGAGTGGCAGGGGAGGGGGCCAAAAACATTCAGTACTTC,CASRVAGEGAKNIQYF
.,.,TRBJ2-2,TRBV10-3,TGTGCCATCAGGACACAGGGTAGGAACACCGGGGAGCTGTTTTTT,CAIRTQGRNTGELFF
.,TRBD2,TRBJ2-5,TRBV7-9,TGTGCCAGCAGCCCGGGGGGGGAGTCGACCCAGTACTTC,CASSPGGESTQYF
.,TRBD2,TRBJ2-7,TRBV27,TGTGCCAGCAGCTTCGGACTAGCGGGATACCACGAGCAGTACTTC,CASSFGLAGYHEQYF
.,TRBD1,TRBJ2-7,TRBV29-1,TGCAGCGCTGCGGGGGAAAGACAGGGGGCCTACGAGCAGTACTTC,CSAAGERQGAYEQYF
.,.,TRBJ1-2,TRBV7-2,TGTGCCAGCAGCTTATCGGGGTCGACCTATGGCTACACCTTC,CASSLSGSTYGYTF
.,TRBD2,TRBJ2-2,TRBV2,TGTGCCAGCACCGAGCGGGTAGCGGGGGGCCTCAACACCGGGGAGCTGTTTTTT,CASTERVAGGLNTGELFF
once,.,TRBJ2-1,TRBV6-4,TGTGCCAGCAGTTCGGGGGACAGCTACAATGAGCAGTTCTTC,CASSSGDSYNEQFF